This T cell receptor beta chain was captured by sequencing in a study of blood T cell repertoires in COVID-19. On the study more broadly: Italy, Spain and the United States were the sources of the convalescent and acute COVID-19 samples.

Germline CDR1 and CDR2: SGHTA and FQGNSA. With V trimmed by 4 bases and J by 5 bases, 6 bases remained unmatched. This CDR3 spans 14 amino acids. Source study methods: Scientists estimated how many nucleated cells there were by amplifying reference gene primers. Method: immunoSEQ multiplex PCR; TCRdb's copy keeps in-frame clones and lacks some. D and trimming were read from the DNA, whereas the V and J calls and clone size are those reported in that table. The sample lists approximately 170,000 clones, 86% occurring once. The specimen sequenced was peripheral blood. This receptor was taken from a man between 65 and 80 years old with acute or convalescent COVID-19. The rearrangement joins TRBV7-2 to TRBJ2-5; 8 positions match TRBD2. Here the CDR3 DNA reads TGTGCCAGCAGCTCCTTAGCGGGAACGGAGACCCAGTACTTC. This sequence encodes CASSSLAGTETQYF.